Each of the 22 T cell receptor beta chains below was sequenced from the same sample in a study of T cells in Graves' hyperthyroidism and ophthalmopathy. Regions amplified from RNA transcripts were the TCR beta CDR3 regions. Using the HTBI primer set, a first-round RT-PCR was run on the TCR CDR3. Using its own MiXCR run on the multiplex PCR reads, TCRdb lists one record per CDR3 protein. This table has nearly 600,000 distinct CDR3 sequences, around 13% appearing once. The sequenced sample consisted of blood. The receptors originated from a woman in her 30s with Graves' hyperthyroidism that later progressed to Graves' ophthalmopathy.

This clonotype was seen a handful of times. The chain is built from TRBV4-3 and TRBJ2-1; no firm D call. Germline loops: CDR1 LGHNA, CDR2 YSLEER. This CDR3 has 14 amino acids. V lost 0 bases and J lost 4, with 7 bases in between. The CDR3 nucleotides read TGCGCCAGCAGCCAAGATTCCAGGTACAATGAGCAGTTCTTC. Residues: CASSQDSRYNEQFF.

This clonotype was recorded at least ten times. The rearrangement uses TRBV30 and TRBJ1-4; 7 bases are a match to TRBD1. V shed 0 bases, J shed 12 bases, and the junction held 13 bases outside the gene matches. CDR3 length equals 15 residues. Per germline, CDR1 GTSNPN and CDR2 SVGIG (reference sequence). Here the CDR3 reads CAWSVFGRGAGQLFF. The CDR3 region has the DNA TGTGCCTGGAGTGTATTCGGCAGGGGGGCAGGTCAACTGTTTTTT.

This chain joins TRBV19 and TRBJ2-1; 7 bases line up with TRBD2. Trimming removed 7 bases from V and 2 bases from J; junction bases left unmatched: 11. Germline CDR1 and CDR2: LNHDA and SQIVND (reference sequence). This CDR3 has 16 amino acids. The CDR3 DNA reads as TGTGCCAGTACGCCTCGGGATAGCGGGCCCTACAATGAGCAGTTCTTC. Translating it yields CASTPRDSGPYNEQFF.

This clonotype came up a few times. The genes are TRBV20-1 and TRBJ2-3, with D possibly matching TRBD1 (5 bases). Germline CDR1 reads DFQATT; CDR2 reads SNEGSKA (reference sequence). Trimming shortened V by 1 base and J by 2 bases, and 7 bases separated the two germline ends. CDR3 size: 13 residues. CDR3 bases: TGCAGTGCTAGAGCAGGGTCCACAGATACGCAGTATTTT. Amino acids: CSARAGSTDTQYF.

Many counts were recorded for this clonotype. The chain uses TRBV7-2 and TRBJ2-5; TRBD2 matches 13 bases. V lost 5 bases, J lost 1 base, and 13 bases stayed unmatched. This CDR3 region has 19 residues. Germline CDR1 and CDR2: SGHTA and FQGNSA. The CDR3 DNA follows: TGTGCCAGCAGCCCCTTTGGCGGGACTAGCGGGACCCTCCAAGAGACCCAGTACTTC. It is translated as CASSPFGGTSGTLQETQYF.

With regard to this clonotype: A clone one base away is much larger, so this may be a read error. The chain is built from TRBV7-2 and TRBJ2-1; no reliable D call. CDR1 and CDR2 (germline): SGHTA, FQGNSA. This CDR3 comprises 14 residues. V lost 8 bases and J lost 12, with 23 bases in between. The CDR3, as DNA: TGTGCCAGCGGGCCTGGACGCGAGAAAACGGGGCAGTTCTTC. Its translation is CASGPGREKTGQFF.

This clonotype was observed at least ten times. The CDR3: CASSIPTGDYGYTF. DNA for the CDR3: TGTGCCAGTAGTATTCCGACAGGGGACTATGGCTACACCTTC. The gene calls are TRBV19 and TRBJ1-2, with TRBD1 matching over 8 bases. Germline-derived CDR1 and CDR2 are LNHDA and SQIVND (reference sequence). The CDR3 loop spans 14 amino acids. V lost 3 bases to trimming and J lost 3 bases; unmatched junction nucleotides: 3.

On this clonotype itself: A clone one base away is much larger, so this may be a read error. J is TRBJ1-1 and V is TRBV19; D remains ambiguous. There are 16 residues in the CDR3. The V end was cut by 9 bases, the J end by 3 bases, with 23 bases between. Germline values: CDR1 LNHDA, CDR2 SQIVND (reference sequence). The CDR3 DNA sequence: TGTGCCAGACCACCTGTCTCGAGACGGAGGCACACTGAAGCTTTCTTT. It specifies CARPPVSRRRHTEAFF.

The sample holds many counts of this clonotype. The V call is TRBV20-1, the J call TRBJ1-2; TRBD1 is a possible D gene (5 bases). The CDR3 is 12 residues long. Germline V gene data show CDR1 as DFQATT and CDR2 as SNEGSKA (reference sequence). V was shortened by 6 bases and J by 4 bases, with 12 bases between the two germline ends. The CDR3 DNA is TGCAGTGCAGAACAGGAGTCCTATGGCTACACCTTC. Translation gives CSAEQESYGYTF.

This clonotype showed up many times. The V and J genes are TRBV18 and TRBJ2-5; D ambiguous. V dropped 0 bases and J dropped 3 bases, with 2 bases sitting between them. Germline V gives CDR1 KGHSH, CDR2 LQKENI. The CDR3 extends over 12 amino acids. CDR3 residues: CASSPPEETQYF. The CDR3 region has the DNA TGTGCCAGCTCACCACCAGAAGAGACCCAGTACTTC.

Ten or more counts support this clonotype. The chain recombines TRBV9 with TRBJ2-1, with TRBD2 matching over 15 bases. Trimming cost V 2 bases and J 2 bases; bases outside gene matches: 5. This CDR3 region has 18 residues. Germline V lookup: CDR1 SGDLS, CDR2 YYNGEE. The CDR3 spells CASSVRGTSGGPYNEQFF. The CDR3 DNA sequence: TGTGCCAGCAGCGTGAGAGGGACTAGCGGGGGGCCCTACAATGAGCAGTTCTTC.

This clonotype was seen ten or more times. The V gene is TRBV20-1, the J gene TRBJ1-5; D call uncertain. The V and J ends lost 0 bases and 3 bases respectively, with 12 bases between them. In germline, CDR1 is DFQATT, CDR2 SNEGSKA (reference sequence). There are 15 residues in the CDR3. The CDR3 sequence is CSARDVPAYNQPQHF. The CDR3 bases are TGCAGTGCTAGAGATGTGCCAGCCTACAATCAGCCCCAGCATTTT.

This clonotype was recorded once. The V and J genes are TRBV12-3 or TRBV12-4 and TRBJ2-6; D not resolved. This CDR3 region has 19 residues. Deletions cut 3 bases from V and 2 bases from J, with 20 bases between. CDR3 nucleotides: TGTGCCAGCAGTTTTGACGCGCCCTATACTACAACTGGGGCCAACGTCCTGACTTTC. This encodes CASSFDAPYTTTGANVLTF.

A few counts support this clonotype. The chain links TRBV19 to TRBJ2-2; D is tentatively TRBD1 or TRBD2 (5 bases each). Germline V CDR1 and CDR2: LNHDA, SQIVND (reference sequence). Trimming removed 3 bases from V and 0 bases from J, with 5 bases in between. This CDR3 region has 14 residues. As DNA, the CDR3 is TGTGCCAGTAGTATGGGACCGAACACCGGGGAGCTGTTTTTT. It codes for CASSMGPNTGELFF.

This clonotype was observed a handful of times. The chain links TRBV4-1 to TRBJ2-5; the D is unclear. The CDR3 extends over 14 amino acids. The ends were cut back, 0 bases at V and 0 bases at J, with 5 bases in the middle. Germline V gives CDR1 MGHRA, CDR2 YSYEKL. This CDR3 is CASSQEPHQETQYF. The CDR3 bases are TGCGCCAGCAGCCAAGAGCCTCACCAAGAGACCCAGTACTTC.

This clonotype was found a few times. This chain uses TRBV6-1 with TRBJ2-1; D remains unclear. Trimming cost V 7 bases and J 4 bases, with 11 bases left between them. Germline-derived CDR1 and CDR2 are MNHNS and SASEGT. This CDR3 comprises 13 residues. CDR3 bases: TGTGCCAGCACCCAGGACGGTTACAATGAGCAGTTCTTC. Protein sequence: CASTQDGYNEQFF.

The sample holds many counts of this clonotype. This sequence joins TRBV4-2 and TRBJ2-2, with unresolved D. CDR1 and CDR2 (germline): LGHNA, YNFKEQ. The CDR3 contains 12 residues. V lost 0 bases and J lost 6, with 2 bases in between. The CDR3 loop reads CASSQEAGELFF. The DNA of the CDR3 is TGTGCCAGCAGCCAAGAGGCCGGGGAGCTGTTTTTT.

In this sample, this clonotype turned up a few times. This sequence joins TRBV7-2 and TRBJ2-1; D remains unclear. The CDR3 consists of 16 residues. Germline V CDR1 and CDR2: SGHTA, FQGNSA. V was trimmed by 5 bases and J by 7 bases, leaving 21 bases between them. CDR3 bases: TGTGCCAGCAGCGTAGTTCCCTCGCTAGTAGGGAATGAGCAGTTCTTC. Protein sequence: CASSVVPSLVGNEQFF.

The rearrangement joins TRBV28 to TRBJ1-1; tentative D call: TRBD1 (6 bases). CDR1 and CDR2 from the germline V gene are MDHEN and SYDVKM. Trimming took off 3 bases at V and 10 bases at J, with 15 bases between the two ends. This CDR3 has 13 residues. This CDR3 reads CASSFSGESGAFF. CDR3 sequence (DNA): TGTGCCAGCAGTTTTTCAGGGGAATCTGGAGCTTTCTTT.

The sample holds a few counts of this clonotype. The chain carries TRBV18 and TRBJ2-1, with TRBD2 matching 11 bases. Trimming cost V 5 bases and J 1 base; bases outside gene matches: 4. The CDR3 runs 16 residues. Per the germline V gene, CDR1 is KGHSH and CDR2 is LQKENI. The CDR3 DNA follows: TGTGCCAGCTCAAGAGGGACTAGCGGATCCTACAATGAGCAGTTCTTC. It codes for CASSRGTSGSYNEQFF.

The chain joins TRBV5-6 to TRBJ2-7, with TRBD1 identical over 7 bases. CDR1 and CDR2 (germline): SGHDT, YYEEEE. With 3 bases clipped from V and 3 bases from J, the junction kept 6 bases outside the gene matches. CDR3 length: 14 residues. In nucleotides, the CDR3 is TGTGCCAGCAGCTCGACAGGGAGCTTCTACGAGCAGTACTTC. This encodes CASSSTGSFYEQYF.

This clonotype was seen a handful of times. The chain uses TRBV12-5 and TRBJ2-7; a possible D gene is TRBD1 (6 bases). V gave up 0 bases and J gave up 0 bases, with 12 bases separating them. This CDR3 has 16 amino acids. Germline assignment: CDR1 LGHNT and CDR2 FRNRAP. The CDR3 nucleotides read TGTGCTAGTGGTTTGGTTGTCGGACAGAGCTCCTACGAGCAGTACTTC. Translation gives CASGLVVGQSSYEQYF.